This T cell receptor beta chain came from a study of T cells in Graves' hyperthyroidism and ophthalmopathy. Study-wide results and limits: Ophthalmopathy was model-predicted a median approximately six months pre-onset.

Amplified TCR beta CDR3 regions derived from RNA transcripts. Using the HTBI primer set, a first-round RT-PCR was run on the TCR CDR3. TCRdb itself ran the multiplex PCR reads through MiXCR, one entry per CDR3 protein. The sample lists some 300,000 distinct CDR3 sequences; around 19% were seen once. This clonotype was counted once. Antigen: not known. Patients were excluded for uncontrolled infection, other autoimmune disease, pregnancy or lactation. Trimming removed 1 base from V and 6 bases from J, with 7 bases in between. Germline CDR1 reads SGHAT; CDR2 reads FQNNGV. The CDR3 has 12 amino acids. This receptor was taken from a man aged 50-60 years with Graves' ophthalmopathy. The specimen sequenced was blood. V usage is TRBV11-2 and J usage is TRBJ2-7; D unresolved. The CDR3 region is CASSLVLGEQYF. The CDR3 bases are TGTGCCAGCAGCTTAGTCCTGGGCGAGCAGTACTTC. The whole variable domain, filled in from reference TRBV11-2 and TRBJ2-7, reads EAGVAQSPRYKIIEKRQSVAFWCNPISGHATLYWYQQILGQGPKLLIQFQNNGVVDDSQLPKDRFSAERLKGVDSTLKIQPAKLEDSAVYLCASSLVLGEQYFGPGTRLTVT.